Listed here are 28 T cell receptor beta chains from one sample, sequenced in a study of blood T cell repertoires in COVID-19. Measured with immunoSEQ multiplex PCR; TCRdb has only the in-frame clones, and not every one. The sample yields under 300,000 clones, 90% seen once. Sequencing was performed on peripheral blood. These receptors all come from a woman aged 55-69 years with COVID-19, enrolled during active disease.

The chain is built from TRBV5-4 and TRBJ2-2; tentatively, D is TRBD1 (6 bases). This CDR3 region has 14 residues. V was pared by 5 bases and J by 2 bases, with 10 bases between. Germline values: CDR1 SGHNT, CDR2 YYREEE (reference sequence). CDR3 sequence reads: CASREQGNTGELFF. In nucleotides, the CDR3 is TGTGCCAGCAGGGAACAGGGTAACACCGGGGAGCTGTTTTTT.

V usage is TRBV27 and J usage is TRBJ1-1, with a possible D match to TRBD1 (5 bases). Germline V gene lookup returns CDR1 MNHEY and CDR2 SMNVEV (reference sequence). The CDR3 has 12 amino acids. Trimming took 3 bases from V and 12 from J, leaving 14 bases between them. The CDR3 region is CASSFLRGSTFF. As DNA, the CDR3 is TGTGCCAGCAGTTTTTTAAGGGGTTCAACTTTCTTT.

V and J are TRBV5-5 and TRBJ2-1, with 8 bases aligning to TRBD2. Trimming at V came to 4 bases and at J to 4 bases, leaving 7 bases not matched to a gene. This CDR3 is built from 15 residues. CDR1 SGHKS and CDR2 YYEKEE come from the germline V gene (reference sequence). The CDR3 sequence is CASSREGNLYNEQFF. CDR3 nucleotides: TGTGCCAGCAGCCGGGAGGGTAACCTATACAATGAGCAGTTCTTC.

This chain joins TRBV5-1 and TRBJ1-5; 7 bases match TRBD1. The germline gives CDR1 SGHRS, CDR2 YFSETQ. The CDR3 spans 15 residues. The junction had 10 bases not matched to a gene; V was cut back by 4 bases and J by 6 bases. CDR3 residues: CASSPGTEWSQPQHF. The CDR3 nucleotides read TGCGCCAGCAGCCCGGGGACAGAGTGGAGTCAGCCCCAGCATTTT.

The rearrangement uses TRBV15 and TRBJ1-2, with D tentatively TRBD1 (6 bases). The germline gives CDR1 LNHNV, CDR2 YYDKDF (reference sequence). The ends were cut back, 9 bases at V and 0 bases at J, with 17 bases in the middle. This CDR3 contains 15 residues. This CDR3 is CATRRGASANYGYTF. The CDR3 DNA sequence: TGTGCCACACGGCGGGGGGCTTCAGCTAACTATGGCTACACCTTC.

The rearrangement uses TRBV19 and TRBJ2-7; 8 nucleotides match TRBD1. V shed 3 bases and J 2 bases; nucleotides not matched to a gene: 6. Per the germline V gene, CDR1 is LNHDA and CDR2 is SQIVND (reference sequence). The CDR3 consists of 15 residues. CDR3 loop: CASSIQGARTYEQYF. CDR3 nucleotides: TGTGCCAGTAGTATCCAGGGGGCCCGCACCTACGAGCAGTACTTC.

In this sample, this clone turned up a few times. The chain combines TRBV2 with TRBJ1-2; TRBD1 matches 8 bases. CDR3 length: 15 residues. J was trimmed by 2 bases and V by 0 bases; bases with no gene match: 2. Germline assignment: CDR1 SNHLY and CDR2 FYNNEI. The CDR3 DNA sequence: TGTGCCAGCAGTGAAGCAGGACAGGGCAACTATGGCTACACCTTC. Translated, it gives CASSEAGQGNYGYTF.

The chain uses TRBV27 and TRBJ1-2, with D perhaps matching TRBD1 (6 bases). Germline CDR1 MNHEY, CDR2 SMNVEV (reference sequence). The CDR3 extends over 16 amino acids. V lost 4 bases to trimming and J lost 2 bases, with 17 bases between them. The CDR3 reads CASSSHGQPTNYGYTF. The CDR3, as DNA: TGTGCCAGCAGTTCTCACGGACAGCCAACCAACTATGGCTACACCTTC.

The chain uses TRBV29-1 and TRBJ2-3; 8 positions agree with TRBD1. From germline, CDR1 is SQVTM and CDR2 ANQGSEA. Trimming took 3 bases from V and 5 from J; bases not matched to a gene: 10. CDR3 length: 15 residues. CDR3 nucleotides: TGCAGCGTTGAGGTGGGCAGGGGGCAGGGAGATACGCAGTATTTT. This gives the protein CSVEVGRGQGDTQYF.

This chain links TRBV10-3 with TRBJ1-1, with D possibly matching TRBD1 (6 bases). The CDR3 has 13 residues. The V gene's germline CDR1 is ENHRY and CDR2 SYGVKD. V lost 4 bases to trimming and J lost 1 base, with 7 bases between them. The CDR3 reads CAISVQGNTEAFF. The CDR3 DNA follows: TGTGCCATCAGTGTACAGGGGAACACTGAAGCTTTCTTT.

The chain is built from TRBV7-3 and TRBJ2-1; D unclear. This CDR3 region has 14 residues. CDR1 is SGHTA and CDR2 is FQGTGA in the germline V gene. Between the trimmed V and J ends, which lost 5 bases and 8 bases, there was a span of 16 bases. The CDR3 DNA is TGTGCCAGCAGCCTATTATCAAGCACCGATGAGCAGTTCTTC. This sequence encodes CASSLLSSTDEQFF. Variable domain in full (rest from reference TRBV7-3 and TRBJ2-1): GAGVSQTPSNKVTEKGKYVELRCDPISGHTALYWYRQSLGQGPEFLIYFQGTGAADDSGLPNDRFFAVRPEGSVSTLKIQRTERGDSAVYLCASSLLSSTDEQFFGPGTRLTVL.

The J gene is TRBJ1-1, the V gene TRBV27; D is perhaps TRBD1 (5 bases). V lost 2 bases and J lost 4, with 8 bases in between. CDR3 length equals 13 residues. Germline CDR1 MNHEY, CDR2 SMNVEV (reference sequence). CDR3 residues: CASSLRGSTEAFF. CDR3 DNA: TGTGCCAGCAGTTTACGGGGGAGCACTGAAGCTTTCTTT.

The chain carries TRBV5-1 and TRBJ2-2; 7 bases agree with TRBD1. V shed 4 bases and J 5 bases; nucleotides not matched to a gene: 11. The CDR3 covers 16 residues. The germline V gene has CDR1 SGHRS and CDR2 YFSETQ. As DNA, the CDR3 is TGCGCCAGCAGCCCCCGGACAGGTAGAATAACCGGGGAGCTGTTTTTT. It yields the protein CASSPRTGRITGELFF.

The V and J genes are TRBV5-1 and TRBJ2-7; tentatively, D is TRBD1 (6 bases). This CDR3 has 13 residues. V gave up 1 base and J gave up 2 bases, with 7 bases separating them. CDR1 and CDR2 (germline): SGHRS, YFSETQ. CDR3 nucleotide sequence: TGCGCCAGCAGCTTGAACAGGGCCTACGAGCAGTACTTC. As protein: CASSLNRAYEQYF.

The chain joins TRBV6-5 to TRBJ1-1; TRBD1 is a possible D gene (5 bases). Germline V CDR1 and CDR2: MNHEY, SVGAGI. This CDR3 is built from 12 residues. The V gene lost 6 bases and the J gene lost 11 bases, with 16 bases spanning the gap. This CDR3 reads CASSPTGGAAFF. The CDR3 DNA is TGTGCCAGCAGCCCGACCGGCGGGGCCGCTTTCTTT.

The chain has TRBV5-1 and TRBJ2-2, with a weak D call TRBD1 (5 bases). The V end was cut by 0 bases, the J end by 3 bases, with 12 bases between. The CDR3 loop spans 16 amino acids. Germline-derived CDR1 and CDR2 are SGHRS and YFSETQ. CDR3 loop: CASSLDQGLDTGELFF. CDR3 nucleotides: TGCGCCAGCAGCTTGGACCAGGGATTGGACACCGGGGAGCTGTTTTTT.

The V and J genes are TRBV15 and TRBJ2-1; the D gene is possibly TRBD2 (6 bases). This CDR3 contains 15 residues. Looked up from germline, CDR1 is LNHNV and CDR2 is YYDKDF (reference sequence). Trimming cost V 3 bases and J 5 bases, with 14 bases left between them. CDR3 coding DNA: TGTGCCACCAGCAGGCCGGGACTGGCGAACAATGAGCAGTTCTTC. It specifies CATSRPGLANNEQFF.

The rearrangement links TRBV6-6 to TRBJ1-2; D is possibly TRBD1 (5 bases). The V gene's germline CDR1 is MNHNY and CDR2 SVGAGI (reference sequence). The CDR3 loop spans 13 amino acids. The V and J ends lost 7 bases and 3 bases respectively, with 12 bases between them. The CDR3 here is CASTGAGYYGYTF. The CDR3, as DNA: TGTGCCAGCACTGGGGCAGGATACTATGGCTACACCTTC.

The chain is built from TRBV6-4 and TRBJ1-2, with a possible D match to TRBD1 (6 bases). V lost 2 bases and J lost 7, with 11 bases in between. This CDR3 is built from 13 residues. Per germline, CDR1 MRHNA and CDR2 SNTAGT. The CDR3 DNA follows: TGTGCCAGCAGTGACCCCAGGGGCGGTGGCTACACCTTC. Translation: CASSDPRGGGYTF.

The rearrangement joins TRBV6-5 to TRBJ1-2; D is unresolved. Germline-derived CDR1 and CDR2 are MNHEY and SVGAGI. V lost 5 bases and J lost 4, with 14 bases in between. This CDR3 has 14 amino acids. In DNA, the CDR3 is TGTGCCAGCAGTCTCTCCGGGGAGAGCTATGGCTACACCTTC. Translating it yields CASSLSGESYGYTF.

This chain joins TRBV10-3 and TRBJ1-2; D might be TRBD1 (5 bases). There are 15 residues in the CDR3. Germline CDR1 reads ENHRY; CDR2 reads SYGVKD. V was shortened by 7 bases and J by 7 bases, with 22 bases between the two germline ends. CDR3: CAITEDVREMSGYTF. As DNA, the CDR3 is TGTGCCATCACCGAGGACGTCAGGGAAATGAGTGGCTACACCTTC.

This rearrangement joins TRBV7-9 to TRBJ2-2; 8 nucleotides align to TRBD1. This CDR3 is built from 17 residues. Trimming removed 6 bases from V and 5 bases from J; junction bases left unmatched: 14. Per germline, CDR1 SEHNR and CDR2 FQNEAQ (reference sequence). CDR3 nucleotides: TGTGCCAGCAGTCCTAAACCAGGGGGCGCTTGGACCGGGGAGCTGTTTTTT. It codes for CASSPKPGGAWTGELFF.

The chain recombines TRBV6-6 with TRBJ1-2; 8 nucleotides align to TRBD1. The CDR3 runs 17 residues. The germline V gene encodes CDR1 MNHNY and CDR2 SVGAGI (reference sequence). The trim removed 5 bases at V and 3 bases at J, leaving 14 bases unmatched. The CDR3 region has the DNA TGTGCCAGCAGTCCCTTCGGACAGGGAAATTTACACTATGGCTACACCTTC. This codes for CASSPFGQGNLHYGYTF.

A single count supports this clone. Other nucleotide sequences in the sample specify the same CDR3. The chain combines TRBV7-9 with TRBJ2-7, with 7 bases identical to TRBD1. The V segment lost 1 base and the J segment 3 bases; nucleotides outside the gene matches: 3. The CDR3 contains 14 residues. Germline V CDR1 and CDR2: SEHNR, FQNEAQ (reference sequence). CDR3 coding DNA: TGTGCCAGCAGCTTAGGGACAGGTAGCTACGAGCAGTACTTC. It specifies CASSLGTGSYEQYF.

This chain uses TRBV18 with TRBJ1-1; D remains unclear. Trimming removed 3 bases from V and 2 bases from J, with 10 bases in between. The germline V gene has CDR1 KGHSH and CDR2 LQKENI. This CDR3 contains 14 residues. DNA of the CDR3: TGTGCCAGCTCACCGCGGGCCGTCAACACTGAAGCTTTCTTT. It codes for CASSPRAVNTEAFF.

The V call is TRBV5-1, the J call TRBJ1-1; TRBD1 is a possible D gene (5 bases). The CDR3 length is 14 residues. V was cut by 3 bases and J by 4 bases, with 13 bases left in between. Germline CDR1 is SGHRS and CDR2 is YFSETQ. This CDR3 is CASSWTLGGTEAFF. The CDR3 bases are TGCGCCAGCAGCTGGACATTGGGTGGCACTGAAGCTTTCTTT.

This clone is a singleton in its sample. The chain has TRBV9 and TRBJ2-2, with a tentative D call TRBD1 (5 bases). The V and J ends lost 0 bases and 2 bases respectively, with 11 bases between them. This CDR3 contains 16 residues. Germline V gene lookup returns CDR1 SGDLS and CDR2 YYNGEE. CDR3 in amino acids: CASSVGTTANTGELFF. In DNA form, the CDR3 reads TGTGCCAGCAGCGTAGGGACAACTGCCAACACCGGGGAGCTGTTTTTT.

This clone was picked up a small number of times. This chain links TRBV19 with TRBJ1-2; D remains ambiguous. This CDR3 spans 14 amino acids. V was trimmed by 4 bases and J by 1 base, leaving 10 bases between them. Germline CDR1 and CDR2: LNHDA and SQIVND (reference sequence). Written as DNA, the CDR3 is TGTGCCAGTAGTACTTCCGGGATTAACTATGGCTACACCTTC. This codes for CASSTSGINYGYTF.